The 29 T cell receptor beta chains below were found in one sample sequenced in a study of control samples from healthy donors and cancer patients. TCRdb keeps only in-frame clones here, not all; method: immunoSEQ multiplex PCR. The sample records 70,000 to 75,000 clones, roughly 87% being singletons. Source material: blood. The receptors were gathered from a woman aged 45-60 years in good health.

CDR3 sequence (DNA): TGTGCCAGCAGCCCAACACCCGGGACGGTGTATGGCTACACCTTC. Residues: CASSPTPGTVYGYTF. The gene calls are TRBV9 and TRBJ1-2; a weak D match, TRBD1 (5 bases). The germline CDR1 and CDR2 sequences are SGDLS and YYNGEE. Trimming pared 4 bases from V and 5 bases from J, leaving 18 bases between. The CDR3 is made up of 15 amino acids.

This clone was recorded only once. The chain combines TRBV12-3 or TRBV12-4 with TRBJ2-7; no clear D. The CDR3 consists of 12 residues. Trimming removed 4 bases from V and 0 bases from J, with 4 bases in between. CDR3: CASSWSSYEQYF. CDR3 bases: TGTGCCAGCAGTTGGAGCTCCTACGAGCAGTACTTC.

This clone appeared once. This rearrangement joins TRBV5-5 to TRBJ2-3; 13 positions match TRBD2. J gave up 4 bases and V 3 bases, and 5 bases lay outside the gene matches. The CDR3 sequence is 16 residues long. CDR1 and CDR2 (germline): SGHKS, YYEKEE (reference sequence). The CDR3 region has the DNA TGTGCCAGCAGCTCGAGACTAGCGGGAGGATCAGATACGCAGTATTTT. Its protein product is CASSSRLAGGSDTQYF. The complete variable domain, with remaining parts taken from reference TRBV5-5 and TRBJ2-3, reads DAGVTQSPTHLIKTRGQQVTLRCSPISGHKSVSWYQQVLGQGPQFIFQYYEKEERGRGNFPDRFSARQFPNYSSELNVNALLLGDSALYLCASSSRLAGGSDTQYFGPGTRLTVL.

This clone was detected only once. The V and J genes are TRBV27 and TRBJ1-2, with D unclear. Trimming stripped 6 bases from V and 0 bases from J, with 17 bases between. Germline CDR1 is MNHEY and CDR2 is SMNVEV (reference sequence). This CDR3 contains 16 residues. CDR3 region: CASSLKAAGANYGYTF. The CDR3 DNA sequence: TGTGCCAGCAGCCTAAAAGCCGCCGGGGCTAACTATGGCTACACCTTC.

The J gene is TRBJ1-6, the V gene TRBV7-9; 7 nucleotides line up with TRBD1. The J segment lost 10 bases and the V segment lost 5 bases, leaving 14 bases of the junction unmatched. This CDR3 has 16 amino acids. The V gene's germline CDR1 is SEHNR and CDR2 FQNEAQ (reference sequence). CDR3: CASSIPAGTEKSPLHF. The CDR3, as DNA: TGTGCCAGCAGCATTCCGGCCGGGACAGAGAAATCACCCCTCCACTTT.

V gene TRBV28 combines with J gene TRBJ2-2, with 7 nucleotides matching TRBD2. Trimming removed 4 bases from V and 5 bases from J; junction bases left unmatched: 7. Germline values: CDR1 MDHEN, CDR2 SYDVKM. The CDR3 is 15 residues long. The CDR3 is CASSSDLGGTGELFF. CDR3 nucleotides: TGTGCCAGCAGTTCGGACCTCGGGGGGACCGGGGAGCTGTTTTTT.

J is TRBJ1-1 and V is TRBV18, with a tentative D call TRBD1 (5 bases). V lost 3 bases to trimming and J lost 1 base, with 12 bases between them. The CDR3 covers 15 residues. Germline CDR1 reads KGHSH; CDR2 reads LQKENI. This CDR3 reads CASSPPGTANTEAFF. CDR3 nucleotides: TGTGCCAGCTCACCGCCCGGGACGGCGAACACTGAAGCTTTCTTT.

The chain carries TRBV19 and TRBJ1-1; 8 bases agree with TRBD1. The CDR3 covers 14 residues. Trimming cost V 5 bases and J 5 bases; bases outside gene matches: 7. The germline V gene has CDR1 LNHDA and CDR2 SQIVND (reference sequence). CDR3 loop: CASSSTGVGTEAFF. Written as DNA, the CDR3 is TGTGCCAGTAGTTCGACAGGGGTGGGGACTGAAGCTTTCTTT.

The chain couples TRBV30 to TRBJ2-4; no definite D call. Germline V gene lookup returns CDR1 GTSNPN and CDR2 SVGIG (reference sequence). V gave up 7 bases and J gave up 1 base, with 14 bases separating them. The CDR3 spans 14 residues. The CDR3 DNA reads TGTGCCTTGGTCGTGCAAGGGGCCAAAAACATTCAGTACTTC. Translated, it gives CALVVQGAKNIQYF.

The genes are TRBV3-1 (or the pseudogene TRBV3-2) and TRBJ2-2; 11 bases are a match to TRBD2. In germline, CDR1 is LGHDT, CDR2 YNNKEL (reference sequence). The CDR3 has 17 amino acids. V was clipped by 4 bases and J by 6 bases; unmatched bases: 10. The CDR3 spells CASSRLAGGRSAGELFF. The CDR3 DNA is TGTGCCAGCAGCCGTCTAGCGGGAGGACGTTCCGCCGGGGAGCTGTTTTTT.

The rearrangement links TRBV7-3 to TRBJ2-1, with D possibly TRBD1 on 5 matching bases. The length of the CDR3 is 16 residues. Looked up from germline, CDR1 is SGHTA and CDR2 is FQGTGA. Trimming cost V 1 base and J 6 bases, with 16 bases left between them. CDR3 in amino acids: CASSLNSPTGFNEQFF. The CDR3 DNA sequence: TGTGCCAGCAGCTTAAATAGCCCCACAGGATTCAATGAGCAGTTCTTC.

The chain recombines TRBV10-3 with TRBJ2-1; D gene uncertain. Germline V CDR1 and CDR2: ENHRY, SYGVKD. Trimming took off 2 bases at V and 10 bases at J, with 9 bases between the two ends. CDR3 length equals 12 residues. The CDR3 reads CAISEQDLEQFF. In DNA form, the CDR3 reads TGTGCCATCAGTGAGCAGGATTTAGAGCAGTTCTTC.

V is TRBV28 and J is TRBJ2-7, with 8 bases lining up with TRBD2. The CDR3 consists of 17 residues. The germline CDR1 and CDR2 sequences are MDHEN and SYDVKM. The junction had 14 bases not matched to a gene; V was cut back by 5 bases and J by 2 bases. The CDR3 protein is CASSPSIGLAKAYEQYF. The CDR3 DNA follows: TGTGCCAGCAGTCCCTCAATAGGACTAGCTAAAGCCTACGAGCAGTACTTC.

The chain combines TRBV27 with TRBJ2-7; no clear D gene. Germline assignment: CDR1 MNHEY and CDR2 SMNVEV (reference sequence). This CDR3 is built from 11 residues. Trimming took 5 bases from V and 7 from J, leaving 9 bases between them. This CDR3 is CASSTGREQYF. The CDR3 DNA follows: TGTGCCAGCAGTACCGGCCGAGAGCAGTACTTC.

The V gene is TRBV6-5, the J gene TRBJ2-3; 7 bases map to TRBD2. The germline gives CDR1 MNHEY, CDR2 SVGAGI. The CDR3 sequence is 16 residues long. Trimming at V came to 4 bases and at J to 3 bases, leaving 10 bases not matched to a gene. For the CDR3, the DNA is TGTGCCAGCAGTTCCGGACTAGGCTACAGGACAGATACGCAGTATTTT. This sequence encodes CASSSGLGYRTDTQYF.

The chain joins TRBV19 to TRBJ1-6; 7 bases align to TRBD1. This CDR3 spans 14 amino acids. Per germline, CDR1 LNHDA and CDR2 SQIVND (reference sequence). Trimming removed 6 bases from V and 7 bases from J; junction bases left unmatched: 6. CDR3 nucleotides: TGTGCCAGTAGAGGGGACAGCTCGAATTCACCCCTCCACTTT. Translating it yields CASRGDSSNSPLHF.

V is TRBV6-5 and J is TRBJ2-1; 7 positions match TRBD1. Germline V gene lookup returns CDR1 MNHEY and CDR2 SVGAGI. The CDR3 covers 12 residues. The J segment lost 5 bases and the V segment lost 11 bases, leaving 6 bases of the junction unmatched. CDR3 protein: CAGEGGDNEQFF. DNA for the CDR3: TGTGCCGGAGAAGGGGGCGACAATGAGCAGTTCTTC.

The chain combines TRBV5-1 with TRBJ2-7; 8 nucleotides line up with TRBD2. The J segment lost 1 base and the V segment lost 1 base, leaving 1 base of the junction unmatched. Germline CDR1 reads SGHRS; CDR2 reads YFSETQ. The CDR3 contains 14 residues. The DNA of the CDR3 is TGCGCCAGCAGCTTGAGCGGGAGTTCCTACGAGCAGTACTTC. This codes for CASSLSGSSYEQYF. The full variable domain, rest sourced from reference TRBV5-1 and TRBJ2-7, is KAGVTQTPRYLIKTRGQQVTLSCSPISGHRSVSWYQQTPGQGLQFLFEYFSETQRNKGNFPGRFSGRQFSNSRSEMNVSTLELGDSALYLCASSLSGSSYEQYFGPGTRLTVT.

The V and J genes are TRBV5-5 and TRBJ2-3, with 7 bases lining up with TRBD2. After removal of 3 bases from V and 0 bases from J, the junction contained 7 bases not matched to a gene. CDR3 length: 16 residues. From germline, CDR1 is SGHKS and CDR2 YYEKEE (reference sequence). The CDR3 DNA reads TGTGCCAGCAGCTACCGAGCGGGAACTAGCACAGATACGCAGTATTTT. Translating it yields CASSYRAGTSTDTQYF.

J is TRBJ1-1 and V is TRBV15; D gene unclear. With 0 bases removed from V and 7 bases from J, the gap between germline ends came to 6 bases. The germline gives CDR1 LNHNV, CDR2 YYDKDF (reference sequence). The CDR3 length is 12 residues. CDR3 region: CATSRDGIEAFF. DNA for the CDR3: TGTGCCACCAGCAGAGACGGTATTGAAGCTTTCTTT.

The chain recombines TRBV5-1 with TRBJ1-2; D perhaps matches TRBD1 (5 bases). Germline CDR1 is SGHRS and CDR2 is YFSETQ. The CDR3 totals 15 residues. V was shortened by 5 bases and J by 8 bases, with 22 bases between the two germline ends. For the CDR3, the DNA is TGCGCCAGCAGGTGGGACCTTCGGGCAGAAGGGGGCTACACCTTC. As protein: CASRWDLRAEGGYTF.

This chain joins TRBV14 and TRBJ1-3; tentatively, D is TRBD1 (5 bases). There are 14 residues in the CDR3. Per germline, CDR1 SGHDN and CDR2 FVKESK. Trimming removed 4 bases at V and 5 bases at J, with 12 bases between. CDR3 in amino acids: CASSLQENRNTIYF. The CDR3 DNA sequence: TGTGCCAGCAGCCTACAGGAGAACAGAAACACCATATATTTT.

The genes are TRBV5-5 and TRBJ2-3; 9 bases fit TRBD2. V trimming: 1 base; J trimming: 5 bases; junction bases outside the gene matches: 11. CDR1 is SGHKS, CDR2 YYEKEE, per germline (reference sequence). The CDR3 sequence is 17 residues long. CDR3 DNA sequence: TGTGCCAGCAGCTTGTGGTACGCGGGAGGGCCTGGAGATACGCAGTATTTT. Amino acid sequence: CASSLWYAGGPGDTQYF. Complete variable domain (other parts from reference TRBV5-5 and TRBJ2-3): DAGVTQSPTHLIKTRGQQVTLRCSPISGHKSVSWYQQVLGQGPQFIFQYYEKEERGRGNFPDRFSARQFPNYSSELNVNALLLGDSALYLCASSLWYAGGPGDTQYFGPGTRLTVL.

The genes are TRBV19 and TRBJ2-5; D remains ambiguous. The germline V and J ends were trimmed by 6 bases and 5 bases, with 13 bases remaining between them. Germline assignment: CDR1 LNHDA and CDR2 SQIVND (reference sequence). The CDR3 totals 13 residues. DNA of the CDR3: TGTGCCAGTAGCACGGGTCCTCGGGAGACCCAGTACTTC. Encoded protein: CASSTGPRETQYF.

The CDR3 coding sequence is TGTGCCAGCAGTAGACAGGGTGGCTACACCTTC. Translated: CASSRQGGYTF. The chain links TRBV6-5 to TRBJ1-2; TRBD1 matches 7 bases. Trimming removed 5 bases from V and 7 bases from J; junction bases left unmatched: 1. Germline V gene sequence: CDR1 MNHEY, CDR2 SVGAGI. The CDR3 loop spans 11 amino acids.

V is TRBV3-1 (or the pseudogene TRBV3-2) and J is TRBJ2-7; 7 bases agree with TRBD1. CDR3 size: 12 residues. Germline V lookup: CDR1 LGHDT, CDR2 YNNKEL (reference sequence). Trimming at V came to 2 bases and at J to 6 bases, leaving 1 base not matched to a gene. As DNA, the CDR3 is TGTGCCAGCAGCCAACAGGGGGTCGAGCAGTACTTC. Its protein product is CASSQQGVEQYF.

In this sample, this clone turned up a few times. V and J are TRBV5-1 and TRBJ1-3; D uncertain. V gave up 0 bases and J gave up 4 bases, with 8 bases separating them. Looked up from germline, CDR1 is SGHRS and CDR2 is YFSETQ. This CDR3 is 14 amino acids long. The chain's CDR3 is CASSLEGSGNTIYF. CDR3 in DNA: TGCGCCAGCAGCTTGGAGGGTTCCGGAAACACCATATATTTT.

The V gene is TRBV19, the J gene TRBJ2-1; TRBD2 aligns across 8 bases. Unmatched junction bases numbered 17, after V lost 4 bases and J lost 0 bases. CDR1 and CDR2 (germline): LNHDA, SQIVND (reference sequence). The CDR3 totals 20 residues. This CDR3 reads CASSKSDFRGRNSSYNEQFF. CDR3 nucleotide sequence: TGTGCCAGTAGTAAGAGCGACTTTCGCGGGAGGAACAGCTCCTACAATGAGCAGTTCTTC.

The chain combines TRBV10-2 with TRBJ2-1; 13 nucleotides align to TRBD2. V was clipped by 8 bases and J by 8 bases; unmatched bases: 3. The CDR3 runs 13 residues. The germline gives CDR1 WSHSY, CDR2 SAAADI. The CDR3 here is CASRTSGSHEQFF. The DNA for the CDR3 is TGCGCCAGCCGGACTAGCGGGAGCCATGAGCAGTTCTTC.